This entry lists 30 T cell receptor beta chains sequenced from one sample in a study of T cell responses to AZD1222 COVID-19 vaccine. Libraries were prepared by immunoSEQ multiplex PCR; TCRdb keeps only in-frame clonotypes and omits some of them. The sample consists of about 120,000 clones, about nine tenths of them appearing once. Sequenced material: peripheral blood, taken on day 0 of AZD1222 vaccination. These receptors all come from an adult in good health.

The chain recombines TRBV25-1 with TRBJ2-5; no reliable D call. The CDR3 length is 12 residues. Trimming cost V 3 bases and J 5 bases, with 7 bases left between them. Germline values: CDR1 MGHDK, CDR2 SYGVNS. The CDR3 coding sequence is TGTGCCAGCAGTGAGGGTGTGGAGACCCAGTACTTC. As protein: CASSEGVETQYF.

This clone was picked up one time. The chain has TRBV5-4 and TRBJ2-7, with D perhaps matching TRBD1 (6 bases). V was cut by 4 bases and J by 3 bases, with 17 bases left in between. Germline V gene sequence: CDR1 SGHNT, CDR2 YYREEE (reference sequence). CDR3 length equals 15 residues. In nucleotides, the CDR3 is TGTGCCAGCAGCCAGACCGGGACAAGGGACTACGAGCAGTACTTC. Protein: CASSQTGTRDYEQYF.

This clone was detected once. V gene TRBV3-1 (or the pseudogene TRBV3-2) combines with J gene TRBJ2-1, with 10 bases identical to TRBD2. After removal of 4 bases from V and 7 bases from J, the junction contained 10 bases not matched to a gene. The CDR3 contains 16 residues. Germline-derived CDR1 and CDR2 are LGHDT and YNNKEL (reference sequence). The CDR3 loop reads CASSRFLASGGNEQFF. Written as DNA, the CDR3 is TGTGCCAGCAGCCGTTTTTTGGCTAGCGGGGGTAATGAGCAGTTCTTC.

The V and J genes are TRBV19 and TRBJ2-7, with 9 bases aligning to TRBD1. Unmatched junction bases numbered 7, after V lost 9 bases and J lost 7 bases. CDR1 LNHDA and CDR2 SQIVND come from the germline V gene (reference sequence). The CDR3 loop spans 12 amino acids. The CDR3 nucleotides read TGTGCCAGCGGGGACAGGGTGGAAGAGCAGTACTTC. Its protein product is CASGDRVEEQYF.

The chain carries TRBV5-5 and TRBJ1-1; a weak D match, TRBD1 (6 bases). Trimming took off 4 bases at V and 1 base at J, with 20 bases between the two ends. CDR1 and CDR2 from the germline V gene are SGHKS and YYEKEE (reference sequence). This CDR3 has 17 amino acids. For the CDR3, the DNA is TGTGCCAGCAGCCTGTGGGGGGGCGGCCTAGGGAACACTGAAGCTTTCTTT. Residues: CASSLWGGGLGNTEAFF.

This chain connects TRBV6-1 to TRBJ2-7, with D unresolved. V shed 3 bases and J shed 1 base, with 4 bases lying between them. The CDR3 consists of 12 residues. The germline V gene encodes CDR1 MNHNS and CDR2 SASEGT. The CDR3 sequence: CASSERSYEQYF. The CDR3 region has the DNA TGTGCCAGCAGTGAGAGGTCCTACGAGCAGTACTTC.

V is TRBV19 and J is TRBJ1-2, with TRBD1 as a possible D gene (6 bases). There are 17 residues in the CDR3. Trimming pared 3 bases from V and 3 bases from J, leaving 20 bases between. Per the germline V gene, CDR1 is LNHDA and CDR2 is SQIVND (reference sequence). DNA of the CDR3: TGTGCCAGTAGTATGACCCGGGGACAAACGAGGGACTATGGCTACACCTTC. This translates into CASSMTRGQTRDYGYTF.

J is TRBJ1-2 and V is TRBV4-1, with D uncertain. The V end was cut by 4 bases, the J end by 1 base, with 4 bases between. The CDR3 length is 12 residues. Germline V gives CDR1 MGHRA, CDR2 YSYEKL. CDR3 loop: CASSRSNYGYTF. The CDR3, as DNA: TGCGCCAGCAGCCGAAGTAACTATGGCTACACCTTC.

This clone was counted once. The J gene is TRBJ2-1, the V gene TRBV3-1 (or the pseudogene TRBV3-2), with 10 nucleotides matching TRBD1. Per germline, CDR1 LGHDT and CDR2 YNNKEL (reference sequence). There are 15 residues in the CDR3. The V and J ends lost 2 bases and 5 bases, in that order; junction bases with no gene match: 3. The CDR3 sequence is CASSQRDRGDNEQFF. CDR3 nucleotide sequence: TGTGCCAGCAGCCAACGGGACAGGGGAGACAATGAGCAGTTCTTC.

This chain uses TRBV5-6 with TRBJ1-3; D is undetermined. Germline lookup yields CDR1 SGHDT and CDR2 YYEEEE. Trimming stripped 1 base from V and 1 base from J, with 9 bases between. The length of the CDR3 is 15 residues. CDR3 residues: CASSLNRGSGNTIYF. The CDR3 nucleotides read TGTGCCAGCAGCTTGAATCGGGGATCTGGAAACACCATATATTTT.

The chain couples TRBV15 to TRBJ1-2, with D maybe TRBD1 (6 bases). Germline CDR1 is LNHNV and CDR2 is YYDKDF (reference sequence). Trimming took 5 bases from V and 4 from J, leaving 20 bases between them. The CDR3 loop spans 16 amino acids. The DNA of the CDR3 is TGTGCCACCAGCCCCTTAACAGGGATTACCCTCTATGGCTACACCTTC. Its protein product is CATSPLTGITLYGYTF.

This clone has only a few counts. J is TRBJ1-1 and V is TRBV11-2; D is unclear. The CDR3 extends over 13 amino acids. The V gene's germline CDR1 is SGHAT and CDR2 FQNNGV. Trimming cost V 1 base and J 5 bases, with 8 bases left between them. The CDR3 coding sequence is TGTGCCAGCAGCTTAGTTGTGCGGACTGAAGCTTTCTTT. It is translated as CASSLVVRTEAFF.

The chain is built from TRBV7-2 and TRBJ2-3; TRBD2 matches at 10 bases. CDR1 and CDR2 (germline): SGHTA, FQGNSA. The CDR3 has 14 residues. Trimming took 1 base from V and 11 from J; bases not matched to a gene: 6. CDR3 DNA: TGTGCCAGCAGCTTAGTTGAGCGGGGGGGGGAGCAGTATTTT. It translates to CASSLVERGGEQYF.

As for this clone: A junction boundary mismatches the germline segment, possibly from a read error. The chain employs TRBV10-2 and TRBJ1-1; possibly TRBD1 for D (5 bases). Germline loops: CDR1 WSHSY, CDR2 SAAADI. CDR3 length: 15 residues. Here the CDR3 DNA reads TGCGCCAGTTGGGACCGAGCGAGATGGAACGCTGAAGCTTTCTTT. Its protein is CASWDRARWNAEAFF.

The chain has TRBV6-4 and TRBJ1-2, with D tentatively TRBD1 (5 bases). The CDR3 has 14 residues. In germline, CDR1 is MRHNA, CDR2 SNTAGT. V was clipped by 4 bases and J by 6 bases, with 15 bases between them. This chain's CDR3 is CASSGGLPPHGYTF. In DNA, the CDR3 is TGTGCCAGCAGTGGGGGCCTCCCCCCCCATGGCTACACCTTC.

The chain links TRBV5-1 to TRBJ1-2; 10 bases map to TRBD1. V was clipped by 2 bases and J by 6 bases; unmatched bases: 4. Germline loops: CDR1 SGHRS, CDR2 YFSETQ. The CDR3 covers 14 residues. CDR3 residues: CASSFVDRGHGYTF. The CDR3 region has the DNA TGCGCCAGCAGCTTCGTCGACAGGGGGCATGGCTACACCTTC.

The chain recombines TRBV19 with TRBJ1-3, with 8 positions matching TRBD1. The J segment lost 2 bases and the V segment lost 6 bases, leaving 3 bases of the junction unmatched. This CDR3 has 14 amino acids. Germline CDR1 is LNHDA and CDR2 is SQIVND (reference sequence). The CDR3 DNA is TGTGCCAGTAGCACGACAGGGGCTGGAAACACCATATATTTT. It codes for CASSTTGAGNTIYF.

CDR3: CASSPGRGATDTQYF. For the CDR3, the DNA is TGTGCCAGCAGCCCAGGGAGGGGGGCCACAGATACGCAGTATTTT. This chain joins TRBV3-1 (or the pseudogene TRBV3-2) and TRBJ2-3; a possible D gene is TRBD2 (7 bases). CDR3 length: 15 residues. CDR1 and CDR2 from the germline V gene are LGHDT and YNNKEL (reference sequence). With 4 bases removed from V and 2 bases from J, the gap between germline ends came to 13 bases.

The rearrangement links TRBV5-4 to TRBJ2-7, with D possibly being TRBD2 (7 bases). Trimming removed 6 bases from V and 2 bases from J, with 21 bases in between. In germline, CDR1 is SGHNT, CDR2 YYREEE (reference sequence). The CDR3 extends over 16 amino acids. The CDR3 bases are TGTGCCAGCACACCGGAGGGGGTCGGGGGGACCTACGAGCAGTACTTC. Residues: CASTPEGVGGTYEQYF.

This sequence joins TRBV4-1 and TRBJ1-1, with 7 nucleotides matching TRBD1. This CDR3 has 14 amino acids. Germline trimming cut 3 bases from V and 2 bases from J; bases unmatched to any gene: 3. Germline V CDR1 and CDR2: MGHRA, YSYEKL. CDR3 protein: CASSHRQGNTEAFF. The CDR3 DNA reads TGCGCCAGCAGCCATCGACAGGGAAACACTGAAGCTTTCTTT.

The chain has TRBV4-1 and TRBJ1-6, with D maybe TRBD1 (6 bases). CDR1 is MGHRA, CDR2 YSYEKL, per germline. The CDR3 has 14 amino acids. V shed 3 bases and J shed 13 bases, with 16 bases lying between them. In nucleotides, the CDR3 is TGCGCCAGCAGCCACGGACAGCGCGTGGAGCCCCTCCACTTT. Protein: CASSHGQRVEPLHF.

The rearrangement uses TRBV24-1 and TRBJ2-2; 14 bases align to TRBD2. The CDR3 is 19 residues long. The J segment lost 0 bases and the V segment lost 3 bases, leaving 5 bases of the junction unmatched. Germline CDR1 is KGHDR and CDR2 is SFDVKD. The CDR3 is CATSDPGLAGGANTGELFF. The CDR3 DNA is TGTGCCACCAGTGATCCCGGACTAGCGGGGGGCGCGAACACCGGGGAGCTGTTTTTT.

The chain has TRBV29-1 and TRBJ1-2; no clear D. V dropped 6 bases and J dropped 1 base, with 6 bases sitting between them. Germline CDR1 is SQVTM and CDR2 is ANQGSEA. This CDR3 has 11 residues. The CDR3 DNA follows: TGCAGCGTCGGTTATAACTATGGCTACACCTTC. Translating it yields CSVGYNYGYTF.

The chain recombines TRBV6-1 with TRBJ1-2; TRBD1 might be the D (5 bases). This CDR3 contains 19 residues. Germline-derived CDR1 and CDR2 are MNHNS and SASEGT. Between the trimmed V and J ends, which lost 3 bases and 4 bases, there was a span of 27 bases. CDR3 sequence reads: CASSDIRSSRAGQSYGYTF. CDR3 nucleotide sequence: TGTGCCAGCAGTGATATTAGATCGTCCCGCGCGGGGCAGAGCTATGGCTACACCTTC.

V is TRBV5-1 and J is TRBJ1-5, with D unclear. V was clipped by 0 bases and J by 2 bases, with 6 bases between them. Germline-derived CDR1 and CDR2 are SGHRS and YFSETQ. The CDR3 length is 14 residues. The CDR3 DNA reads TGCGCCAGCAGCTTGGAGGGTGGCAATCAGCCCCAGCATTTT. As protein: CASSLEGGNQPQHF.

The chain combines TRBV14 with TRBJ1-3; D is possibly TRBD1 (6 bases). The germline CDR1 and CDR2 sequences are SGHDN and FVKESK. There are 16 residues in the CDR3. Deletions cut 3 bases from V and 7 bases from J, with 19 bases between. CDR3 residues: CASSHILRGARNTIYF. The CDR3 nucleotides are TGTGCCAGCAGCCACATACTCCGGGGGGCGAGGAACACCATATATTTT.

The chain employs TRBV5-1 and TRBJ2-7; D might be TRBD1 or TRBD2, each matching 5 bases. The CDR3 is 15 residues long. V gave up 6 bases and J gave up 2 bases, with 18 bases separating them. Looked up from germline, CDR1 is SGHRS and CDR2 is YFSETQ. In DNA, the CDR3 is TGCGCCAGCACCCCTGGGGCGGGCCGGCCCTACGAGCAGTACTTC. The encoded protein is CASTPGAGRPYEQYF.

Only a few counts were recorded for this clone. This rearrangement joins TRBV3-1 (or the pseudogene TRBV3-2) to TRBJ1-2; 8 bases are a match to TRBD1. J was trimmed by 0 bases and V by 2 bases; bases with no gene match: 2. The germline V gene encodes CDR1 LGHDT and CDR2 YNNKEL (reference sequence). The CDR3 length is 15 residues. This CDR3 is CASSQTGGSNYGYTF. The CDR3 DNA reads as TGTGCCAGCAGCCAAACAGGGGGTTCTAACTATGGCTACACCTTC.

The chain has TRBV30 and TRBJ1-3; TRBD1 might be the D (6 bases). Deletions cut 2 bases from V and 4 bases from J, with 18 bases between. The CDR3 has 16 amino acids. Germline CDR1 and CDR2: GTSNPN and SVGIG (reference sequence). The CDR3 region has the DNA TGTGCCTGGAGTTATGGGTGGGGGGCCGAAGGAAACACCATATATTTT. Its translation is CAWSYGWGAEGNTIYF. The full variable domain, with the rest looked up from reference TRBV30 and TRBJ1-3, is SQTIHQWPATLVQPVGSPLSLECTVEGTSNPNLYWYRQAAGRGLQLLFYSVGIGQISSEVPQNLSASRPQDRQFILSSKKLLLSDSGFYLCAWSYGWGAEGNTIYFGEGSWLTVV.

J is TRBJ2-7 and V is TRBV11-2; no reliable D call. Trimming pared 0 bases from V and 7 bases from J, leaving 10 bases between. Germline V lookup: CDR1 SGHAT, CDR2 FQNNGV. The CDR3 is 13 residues long. CDR3 loop: CASSLDRFREQYF. The CDR3 nucleotides are TGTGCCAGCAGCTTAGATAGGTTTCGGGAGCAGTACTTC.